This T cell receptor (beta chain) was profiled in a study of blood T cells in healthy people across ages. Study-wide points: Measured against age, TCR beta diversity per million T cells decreased in a roughly linear manner. As naive T cell percentage varied, TCR beta diversity correlated strongly with it. Underestimates were what the diversity estimates from one million T cells were considered to be.

As regards this clonotype: The antigen is undetermined.

Combining a sample-barcoded 5' primer with a J-beta primer mix, a second PCR ran for 7 to 11 cycles. In TCRdb, the 5' RACE reads were re-called with MiXCR into one record per CDR3 protein. The sample has around 1,100,000 distinct CDR3 sequences, roughly two fifths seen once; the top ten hold about 12%. PBMCs numbering at least 6.5 million were isolated per sample. The clonotype was recovered from a man in his late teens or twenties in good health. The sequencing sample was made of blood.

CDR3 protein: CSASARRDRTYSNQPQHF. The CDR3 DNA sequence: TGCAGTGCTAGTGCGCGTCGAGACAGGACCTATAGCAATCAGCCCCAGCATTTT. The J gene is TRBJ1-5, the V gene TRBV20-1; maybe TRBD1 (6 bases). The V end was cut by 3 bases, the J end by 0 bases, with 21 bases between. CDR3 length: 18 amino acids. Germline CDR1 and CDR2: DFQATT and SNEGSKA (reference sequence).